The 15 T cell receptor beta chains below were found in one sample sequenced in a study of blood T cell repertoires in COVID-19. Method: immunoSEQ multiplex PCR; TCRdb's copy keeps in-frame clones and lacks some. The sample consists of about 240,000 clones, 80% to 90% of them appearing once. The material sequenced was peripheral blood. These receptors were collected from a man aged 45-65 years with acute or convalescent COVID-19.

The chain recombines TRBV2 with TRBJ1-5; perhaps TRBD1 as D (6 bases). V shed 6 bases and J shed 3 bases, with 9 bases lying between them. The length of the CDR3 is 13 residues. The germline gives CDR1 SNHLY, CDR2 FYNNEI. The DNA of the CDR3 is TGTGCCAGCAGGGACAGCTACAATCAGCCCCAGCATTTT. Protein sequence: CASRDSYNQPQHF.

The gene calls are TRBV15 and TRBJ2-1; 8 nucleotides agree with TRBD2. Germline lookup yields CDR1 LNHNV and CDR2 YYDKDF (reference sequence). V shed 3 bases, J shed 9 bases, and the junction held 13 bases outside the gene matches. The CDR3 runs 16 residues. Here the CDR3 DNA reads TGTGCCACCAGCAGGGCCGGGGGACTAGGACTACTTGAGCAGTTCTTC. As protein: CATSRAGGLGLLEQFF.

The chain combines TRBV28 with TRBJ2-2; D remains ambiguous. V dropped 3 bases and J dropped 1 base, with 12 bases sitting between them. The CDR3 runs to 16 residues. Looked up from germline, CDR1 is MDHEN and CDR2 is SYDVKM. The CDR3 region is CASSLGLVGNTGELFF. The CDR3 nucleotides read TGTGCCAGCAGTTTGGGCCTCGTCGGGAACACCGGGGAGCTGTTTTTT.

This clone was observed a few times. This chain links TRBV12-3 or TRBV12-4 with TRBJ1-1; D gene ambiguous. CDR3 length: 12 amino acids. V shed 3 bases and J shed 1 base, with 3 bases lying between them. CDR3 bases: TGTGCCAGCAGTTTCGGGAACACTGAAGCTTTCTTT. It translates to CASSFGNTEAFF.

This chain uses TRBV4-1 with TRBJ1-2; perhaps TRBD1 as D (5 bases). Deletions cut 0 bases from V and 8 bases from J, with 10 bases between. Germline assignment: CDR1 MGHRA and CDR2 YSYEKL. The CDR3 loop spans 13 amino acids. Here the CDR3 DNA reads TGCGCCAGCAGCCAAGACAGGGTACGGGGCTACACCTTC. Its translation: CASSQDRVRGYTF.

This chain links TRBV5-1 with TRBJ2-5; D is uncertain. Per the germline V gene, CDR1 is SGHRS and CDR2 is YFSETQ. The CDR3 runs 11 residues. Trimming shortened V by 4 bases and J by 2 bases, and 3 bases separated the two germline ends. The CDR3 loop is CASSLQETQYF. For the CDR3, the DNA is TGCGCCAGCAGCCTACAAGAGACCCAGTACTTC. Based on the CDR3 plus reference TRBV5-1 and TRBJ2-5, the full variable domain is KAGVTQTPRYLIKTRGQQVTLSCSPISGHRSVSWYQQTPGQGLQFLFEYFSETQRNKGNFPGRFSGRQFSNSRSEMNVSTLELGDSALYLCASSLQETQYFGPGTRLLVL.

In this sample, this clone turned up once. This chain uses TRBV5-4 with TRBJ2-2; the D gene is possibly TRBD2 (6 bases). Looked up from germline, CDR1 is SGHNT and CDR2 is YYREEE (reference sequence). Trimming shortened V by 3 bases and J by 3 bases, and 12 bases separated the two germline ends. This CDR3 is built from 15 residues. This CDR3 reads CASSSRLEHTGELFF. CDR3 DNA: TGTGCCAGCAGCTCCAGACTAGAACACACCGGGGAGCTGTTTTTT.

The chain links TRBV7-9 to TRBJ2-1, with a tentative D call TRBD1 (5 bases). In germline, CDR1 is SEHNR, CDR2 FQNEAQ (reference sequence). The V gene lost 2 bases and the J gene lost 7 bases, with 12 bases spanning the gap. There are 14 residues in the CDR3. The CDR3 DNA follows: TGTGCCAGCAGCTTAACAGGCGTGGGGAATGAGCAGTTCTTC. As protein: CASSLTGVGNEQFF.

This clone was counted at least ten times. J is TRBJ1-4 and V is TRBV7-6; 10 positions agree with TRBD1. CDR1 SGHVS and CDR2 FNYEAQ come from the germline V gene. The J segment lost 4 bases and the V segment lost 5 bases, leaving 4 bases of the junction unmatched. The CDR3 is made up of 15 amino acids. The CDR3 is CASSTTGGNNEKLFF. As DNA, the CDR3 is TGTGCCAGCAGCACGACAGGGGGCAATAATGAAAAACTGTTTTTT.

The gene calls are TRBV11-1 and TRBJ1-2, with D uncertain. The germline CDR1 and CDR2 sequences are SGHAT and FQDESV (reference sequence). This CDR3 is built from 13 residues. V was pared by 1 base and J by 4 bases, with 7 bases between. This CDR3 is CASSLVGFYGYTF. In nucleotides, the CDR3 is TGTGCCAGCAGCTTAGTCGGGTTCTATGGCTACACCTTC.

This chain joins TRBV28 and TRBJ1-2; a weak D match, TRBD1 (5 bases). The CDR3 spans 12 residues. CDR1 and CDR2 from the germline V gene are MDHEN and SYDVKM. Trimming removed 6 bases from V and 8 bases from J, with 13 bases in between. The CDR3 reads CASSPTGFGYTF. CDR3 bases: TGTGCCAGCAGCCCAACAGGATTCGGCTACACCTTC.

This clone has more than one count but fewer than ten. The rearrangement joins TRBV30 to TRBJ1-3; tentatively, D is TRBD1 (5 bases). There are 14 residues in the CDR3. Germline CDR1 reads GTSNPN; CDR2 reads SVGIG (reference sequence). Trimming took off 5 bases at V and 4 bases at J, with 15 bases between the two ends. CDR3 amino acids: CAWGPVAGGNTIYF. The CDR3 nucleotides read TGTGCCTGGGGCCCAGTGGCAGGGGGAAACACCATATATTTT.

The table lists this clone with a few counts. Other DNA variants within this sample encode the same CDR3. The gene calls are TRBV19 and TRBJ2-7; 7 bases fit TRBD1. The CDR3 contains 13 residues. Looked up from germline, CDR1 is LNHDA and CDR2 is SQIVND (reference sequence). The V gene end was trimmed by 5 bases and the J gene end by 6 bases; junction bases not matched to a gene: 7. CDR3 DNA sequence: TGTGCCAGTAGTCCCCGACAGGGCGGCGAGCAGTACTTC. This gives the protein CASSPRQGGEQYF.

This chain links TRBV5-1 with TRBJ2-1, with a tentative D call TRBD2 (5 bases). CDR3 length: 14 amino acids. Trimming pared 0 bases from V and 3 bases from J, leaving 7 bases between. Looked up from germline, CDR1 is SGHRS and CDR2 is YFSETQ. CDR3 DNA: TGCGCCAGCAGCTTGGTCGGGGACTACAATGAGCAGTTCTTC. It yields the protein CASSLVGDYNEQFF.

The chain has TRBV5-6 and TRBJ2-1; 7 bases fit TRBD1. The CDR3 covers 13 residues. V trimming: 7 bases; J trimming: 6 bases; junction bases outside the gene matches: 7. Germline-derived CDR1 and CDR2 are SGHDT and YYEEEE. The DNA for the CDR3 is TGTGCCAGCGGATCCTGGACAGGCAATGAGCAGTTCTTC. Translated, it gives CASGSWTGNEQFF.